This T cell receptor beta chain is from a study of cytomegalovirus exposure and HLA in healthy donors. The PCR used 60 Vbeta and 13 Jbeta primers. Data came from immunoSEQ multiplex PCR; TCRdb stores just in-frame clones and leaves some out. The profile shows around 100,000 clones, roughly 70% of them singletons. With 5 bases clipped from V and 2 bases from J, the junction kept 3 bases outside the gene matches. The germline V gene has CDR1 MNHEY and CDR2 SVGAGI. The CDR3 covers 15 residues. A remark on this clone: Its antigen is unidentified.

General study points: Roughly uniform depth of sequencing across donors was assumed in presence/absence analyses.

The V gene is TRBV6-5, the J gene TRBJ2-3; 11 nucleotides line up with TRBD1. Sequencing was performed on PBMCs. The clonotype was recovered from a man aged 30 to 39 in good health and CMV-seropositive. The CDR3 sequence: CASSRDRGITDTQYF. CDR3 coding DNA: TGTGCCAGCAGTAGGGACAGGGGGATCACAGATACGCAGTATTTT.